One and the same sample provided the 5 T cell receptor beta chains below, sequenced in a study of control samples from healthy donors and cancer patients. Sequencing was performed with immunoSEQ multiplex PCR; in TCRdb, only in-frame clones are kept and a portion is missing. Here the sample spans around 97,000 clones, about 89% being singletons. Sequenced sample: PBMCs. The receptors were sampled from a man aged 55-75 years with lung cancer.

The V gene is TRBV16, the J gene TRBJ2-3; tentatively, D is TRBD2 (6 bases). Trimming stripped 5 bases from V and 4 bases from J, with 19 bases between. The CDR3 covers 16 residues. Looked up from germline, CDR1 is KGHSY and CDR2 is FQNENV. The CDR3 sequence: CASSSSGRDLSDTQYF. CDR3 DNA sequence: TGTGCCAGCAGCAGCTCCGGGCGGGATCTCTCAGATACGCAGTATTTT.

V gene TRBV18 combines with J gene TRBJ2-2; D is unclear. This CDR3 contains 16 residues. Germline CDR1 reads KGHSH; CDR2 reads LQKENI. Trimming left V 3 bases short and J 2 bases short, with 13 bases between. This CDR3 reads CASSPRRETNTGELFF. The CDR3 DNA sequence: TGTGCCAGCTCACCGCGGCGCGAAACAAACACCGGGGAGCTGTTTTTT.

The chain uses TRBV9 and TRBJ1-3, with unresolved D. CDR1 is SGDLS, CDR2 YYNGEE, per germline. Trimming shortened V by 0 bases and J by 2 bases, and 9 bases separated the two germline ends. The CDR3 is made up of 15 amino acids. As DNA, the CDR3 is TGTGCCAGCAGCGTAGGATCGGCAACTGGAAACACCATATATTTT. It yields the protein CASSVGSATGNTIYF. The whole variable domain, remainder taken from reference TRBV9 and TRBJ1-3, is DSGVTQTPKHLITATGQRVTLRCSPRSGDLSVYWYQQSLDQGLQFLIQYYNGEERAKGNILERFSAQQFPDLHSELNLSSLELGDSALYFCASSVGSATGNTIYFGEGSWLTVV.

There are a few counts of this clone. This sequence joins TRBV10-1 and TRBJ1-3, with D possibly TRBD1 on 6 matching bases. In germline, CDR1 is WNHNN, CDR2 SYGVQD (reference sequence). Trimming removed 6 bases at V and 0 bases at J, with 12 bases between. The CDR3 covers 15 residues. In DNA, the CDR3 is TGCGCCAGCAGCACCGGGACAACCTCTGGAAACACCATATATTTT. It codes for CASSTGTTSGNTIYF.

The V call is TRBV2, the J call TRBJ1-1; no clear D. CDR1 SNHLY and CDR2 FYNNEI come from the germline V gene. Trimming shortened V by 3 bases and J by 2 bases, and 10 bases separated the two germline ends. This CDR3 has 14 residues. The CDR3 nucleotides are TGTGCCAGCAGTGAGTTTCTGGGAAACACTGAAGCTTTCTTT. It yields the protein CASSEFLGNTEAFF. Together with reference TRBV2 and TRBJ1-1, the CDR3 gives the full variable domain: EPEVTQTPSHQVTQMGQEVILRCVPISNHLYFYWYRQILGQKVEFLVSFYNNEISEKSEIFDDQFSVERPDGSNFTLKIRSTKLEDSAMYFCASSEFLGNTEAFFGQGTRLTVV.